Presented here are 7 T cell receptor beta chains from one specimen sequenced in a study of fetal regulatory T cell absence and autoimmunity. Assay used: immunoSEQ multiplex PCR; TCRdb lists only in-frame clones, some missing. The table lists 95,000 to 100,000 clones, approximately 75% of them singletons. Sample: pancreas tissue. The receptors here all came from a male donor with IPEX syndrome.

The chain employs TRBV5-6 and TRBJ1-4; D perhaps matches TRBD1 (6 bases). The CDR3 covers 16 residues. Trimming left V 3 bases short and J 4 bases short, with 16 bases between. Germline-derived CDR1 and CDR2 are SGHDT and YYEEEE. CDR3 loop: CASSSPTGGFNEKLFF. CDR3 DNA: TGTGCCAGCAGCTCGCCGACAGGTGGATTTAATGAAAAACTGTTTTTT.

This clone was detected only once. This rearrangement joins TRBV5-6 to TRBJ2-3; D not resolved. In germline, CDR1 is SGHDT, CDR2 YYEEEE. CDR3 size: 15 residues. V lost 4 bases and J lost 0, with 12 bases in between. In nucleotides, the CDR3 is TGTGCCAGCAGCACCGGACGGCTTAGCACAGATACGCAGTATTTT. This codes for CASSTGRLSTDTQYF.

The chain couples TRBV6-1 to TRBJ1-1; 10 bases map to TRBD1. The ends lost 6 bases at V and 5 bases at J; junction bases unmatched: 6. The germline V gene encodes CDR1 MNHNS and CDR2 SASEGT. The CDR3 loop spans 14 amino acids. CDR3 DNA: TGTGCCAGCAGGGGACAGGGGAGGTGGACTGAAGCTTTCTTT. Protein sequence: CASRGQGRWTEAFF.

The CDR3 DNA sequence: TGTGCCAGCAGCTCCGGGACTAGCGGGAGAGCGGGCGGGGAGCTGTTTTTT. Translated: CASSSGTSGRAGGELFF. The chain links TRBV7-8 to TRBJ2-2, with 14 bases that match TRBD2. The CDR3 runs 17 residues. Germline-derived CDR1 and CDR2 are SGHVS and FQNEAQ. Losses at the gene ends were 4 bases for V and 7 bases for J; bases not matched to a gene: 8.

This rearrangement joins TRBV7-2 to TRBJ2-3; the match to TRBD2 covers 13 bases. This CDR3 has 16 amino acids. Germline CDR1 is SGHTA and CDR2 is FQGNSA. Trimming cost V 4 bases and J 2 bases; bases outside gene matches: 3. CDR3 amino acids: CASSSGLAGATDTQYF. The CDR3 nucleotides read TGTGCCAGCAGCTCCGGACTAGCGGGGGCCACAGATACGCAGTATTTT.

The genes are TRBV28 and TRBJ2-6; D is ambiguous. The V and J ends lost 7 bases and 0 bases respectively, with 1 base between them. The CDR3 loop spans 12 amino acids. Germline V lookup: CDR1 MDHEN, CDR2 SYDVKM. The chain's CDR3 is CASNSGANVLTF. The CDR3 DNA follows: TGTGCCAGCAACTCTGGGGCCAACGTCCTGACTTTC.

The chain has TRBV6-5 and TRBJ1-1; unclear D gene. The germline V gene has CDR1 MNHEY and CDR2 SVGAGI. The CDR3 is made up of 14 amino acids. The germline V and J ends were trimmed by 5 bases and 0 bases, with 10 bases remaining between them. The CDR3 reads CASSKNRLNTEAFF. CDR3 nucleotides: TGTGCCAGCAGTAAAAACCGGTTGAACACTGAAGCTTTCTTT.